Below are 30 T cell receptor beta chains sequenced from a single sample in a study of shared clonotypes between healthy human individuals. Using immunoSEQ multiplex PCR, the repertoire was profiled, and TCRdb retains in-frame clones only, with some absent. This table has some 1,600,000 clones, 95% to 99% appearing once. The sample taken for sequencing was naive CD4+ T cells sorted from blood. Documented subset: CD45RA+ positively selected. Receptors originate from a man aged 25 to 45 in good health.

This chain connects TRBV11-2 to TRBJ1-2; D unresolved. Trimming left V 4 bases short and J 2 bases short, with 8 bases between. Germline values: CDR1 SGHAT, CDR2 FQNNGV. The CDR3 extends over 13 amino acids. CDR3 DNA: TGTGCCAGCAGCTCATCGGCGAACTATGGCTACACCTTC. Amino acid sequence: CASSSSANYGYTF.

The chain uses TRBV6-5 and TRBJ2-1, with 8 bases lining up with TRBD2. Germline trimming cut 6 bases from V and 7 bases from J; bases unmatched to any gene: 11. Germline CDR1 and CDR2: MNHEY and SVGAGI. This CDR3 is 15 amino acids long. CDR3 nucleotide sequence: TGTGCCAGCAGCCCCCCAGGGACTAGACATAATGAGCAGTTCTTC. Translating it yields CASSPPGTRHNEQFF.

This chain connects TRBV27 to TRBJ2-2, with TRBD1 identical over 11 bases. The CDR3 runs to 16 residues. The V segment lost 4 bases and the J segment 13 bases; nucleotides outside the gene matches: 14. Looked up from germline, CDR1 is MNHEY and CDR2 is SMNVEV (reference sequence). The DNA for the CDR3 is TGTGCCAGCAGTTCTCTTTCGGACAGGGGGCGTCAGGGGCTGTTTTTT. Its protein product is CASSSLSDRGRQGLFF.

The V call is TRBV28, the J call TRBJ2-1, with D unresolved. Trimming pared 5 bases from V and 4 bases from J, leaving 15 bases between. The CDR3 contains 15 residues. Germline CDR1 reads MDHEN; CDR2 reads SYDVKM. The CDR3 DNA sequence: TGTGCCAGCAGTCCAATTCATCTAGAATACAATGAGCAGTTCTTC. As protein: CASSPIHLEYNEQFF.

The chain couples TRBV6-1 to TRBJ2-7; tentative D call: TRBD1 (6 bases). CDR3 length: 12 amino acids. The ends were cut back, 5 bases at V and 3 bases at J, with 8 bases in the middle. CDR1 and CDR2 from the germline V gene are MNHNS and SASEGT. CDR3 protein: CASSSDSYEQYF. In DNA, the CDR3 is TGTGCCAGCAGTTCGGACAGCTACGAGCAGTACTTC.

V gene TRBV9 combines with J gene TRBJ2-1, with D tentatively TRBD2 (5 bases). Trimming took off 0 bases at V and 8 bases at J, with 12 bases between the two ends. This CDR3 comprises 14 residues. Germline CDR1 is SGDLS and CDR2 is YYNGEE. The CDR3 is CASSVDSRAYEQFF. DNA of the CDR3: TGTGCCAGCAGCGTAGATTCGAGGGCGTATGAGCAGTTCTTC.

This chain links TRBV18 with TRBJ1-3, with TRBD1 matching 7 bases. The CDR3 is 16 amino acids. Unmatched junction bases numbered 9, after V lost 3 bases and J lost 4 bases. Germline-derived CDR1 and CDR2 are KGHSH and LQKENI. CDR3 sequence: CASSPDPGGRGNTIYF. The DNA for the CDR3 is TGTGCCAGCTCACCGGATCCAGGGGGGCGCGGAAACACCATATATTTT.

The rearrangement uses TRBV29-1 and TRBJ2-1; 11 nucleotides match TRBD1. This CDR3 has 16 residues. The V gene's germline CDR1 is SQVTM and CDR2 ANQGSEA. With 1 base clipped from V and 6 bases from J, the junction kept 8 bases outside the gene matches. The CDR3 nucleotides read TGCAGCGTTGAAGTGTGGCCGGGACAGGGGGGCAATGAGCAGTTCTTC. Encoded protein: CSVEVWPGQGGNEQFF.

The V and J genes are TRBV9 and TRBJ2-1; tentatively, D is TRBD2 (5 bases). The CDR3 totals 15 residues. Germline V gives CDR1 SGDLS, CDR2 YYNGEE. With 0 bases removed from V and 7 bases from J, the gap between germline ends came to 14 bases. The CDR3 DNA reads TGTGCCAGCAGCGTAGCTTTGGCGGGCTTAAATGAGCAGTTCTTC. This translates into CASSVALAGLNEQFF.

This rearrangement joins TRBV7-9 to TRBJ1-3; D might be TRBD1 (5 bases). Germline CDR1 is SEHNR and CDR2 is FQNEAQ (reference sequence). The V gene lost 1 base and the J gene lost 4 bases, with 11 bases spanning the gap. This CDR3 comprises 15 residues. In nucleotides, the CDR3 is TGTGCCAGCAGCTTAGGGGGCACAAGAGGAAACACCATATATTTT. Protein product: CASSLGGTRGNTIYF.

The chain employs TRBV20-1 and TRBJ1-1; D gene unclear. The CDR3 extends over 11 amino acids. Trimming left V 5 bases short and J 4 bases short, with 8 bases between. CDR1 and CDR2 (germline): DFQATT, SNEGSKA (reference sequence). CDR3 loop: CSAPLGTEAFF. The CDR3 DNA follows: TGCAGTGCTCCTTTGGGCACTGAAGCTTTCTTT.

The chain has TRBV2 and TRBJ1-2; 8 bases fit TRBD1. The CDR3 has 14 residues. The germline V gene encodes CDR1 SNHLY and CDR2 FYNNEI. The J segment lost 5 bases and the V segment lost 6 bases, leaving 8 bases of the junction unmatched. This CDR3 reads CASSPGTGEYGYTF. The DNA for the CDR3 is TGTGCCAGCAGCCCCGGGACAGGAGAGTATGGCTACACCTTC.

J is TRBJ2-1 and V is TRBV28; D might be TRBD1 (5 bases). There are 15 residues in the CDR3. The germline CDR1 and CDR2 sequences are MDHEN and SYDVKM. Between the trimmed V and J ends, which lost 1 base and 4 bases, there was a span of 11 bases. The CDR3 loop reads CASSLLGVLYNEQFF. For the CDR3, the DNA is TGTGCCAGCAGTTTATTAGGGGTACTTTACAATGAGCAGTTCTTC.

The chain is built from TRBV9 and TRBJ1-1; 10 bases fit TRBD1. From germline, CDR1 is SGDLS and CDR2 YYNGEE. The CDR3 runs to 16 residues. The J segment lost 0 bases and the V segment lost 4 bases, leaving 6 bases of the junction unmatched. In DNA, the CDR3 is TGTGCCAGCAGCCCCCGGGACAGGGGCATGAACACTGAAGCTTTCTTT. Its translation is CASSPRDRGMNTEAFF.

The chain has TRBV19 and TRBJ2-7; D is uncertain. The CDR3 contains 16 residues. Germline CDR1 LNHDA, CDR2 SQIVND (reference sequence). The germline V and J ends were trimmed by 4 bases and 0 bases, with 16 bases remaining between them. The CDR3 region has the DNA TGTGCCAGTAGTACCCGGTCGGCAGGCTTCTCCTACGAGCAGTACTTC. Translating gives CASSTRSAGFSYEQYF.

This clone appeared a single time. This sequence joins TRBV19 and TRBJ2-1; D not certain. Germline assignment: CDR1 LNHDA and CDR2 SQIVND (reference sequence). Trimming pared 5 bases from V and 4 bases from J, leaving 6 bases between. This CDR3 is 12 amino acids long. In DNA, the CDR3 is TGTGCCAGTAGTCGACCGTACAATGAGCAGTTCTTC. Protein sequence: CASSRPYNEQFF.

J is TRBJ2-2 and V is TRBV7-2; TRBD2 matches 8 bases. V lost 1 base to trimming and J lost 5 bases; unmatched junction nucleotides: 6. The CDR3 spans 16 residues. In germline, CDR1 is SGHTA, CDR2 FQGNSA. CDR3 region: CASSLVSGSGTGELFF. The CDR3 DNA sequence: TGTGCCAGCAGCTTAGTCAGCGGGAGTGGGACCGGGGAGCTGTTTTTT.

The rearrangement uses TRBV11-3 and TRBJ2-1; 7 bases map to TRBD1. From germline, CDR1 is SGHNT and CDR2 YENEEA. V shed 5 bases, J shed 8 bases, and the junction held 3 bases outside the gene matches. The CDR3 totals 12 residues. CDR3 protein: CASSRQGDEQFF. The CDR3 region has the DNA TGTGCCAGCAGCCGACAGGGCGATGAGCAGTTCTTC.

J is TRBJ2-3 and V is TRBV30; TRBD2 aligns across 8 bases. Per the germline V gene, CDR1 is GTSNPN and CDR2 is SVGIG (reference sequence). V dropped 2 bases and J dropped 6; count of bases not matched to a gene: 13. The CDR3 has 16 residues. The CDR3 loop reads CAWSTIAGSLRDTQYF. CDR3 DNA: TGTGCCTGGAGTACTATAGCGGGATCCCTCCGTGATACGCAGTATTTT.

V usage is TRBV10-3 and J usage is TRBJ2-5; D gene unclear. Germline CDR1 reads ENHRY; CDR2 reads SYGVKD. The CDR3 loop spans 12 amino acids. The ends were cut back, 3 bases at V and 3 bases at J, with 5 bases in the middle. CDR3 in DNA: TGTGCCATCAGTGACCACGAAGAGACCCAGTACTTC. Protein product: CAISDHEETQYF.

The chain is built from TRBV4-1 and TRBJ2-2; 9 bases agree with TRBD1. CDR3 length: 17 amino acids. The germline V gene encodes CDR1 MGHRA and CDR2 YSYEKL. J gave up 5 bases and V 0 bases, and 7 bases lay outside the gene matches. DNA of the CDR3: TGCGCCAGCAGCCAAGATGGATTTGGACAGGGGACCGGGGAGCTGTTTTTT. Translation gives CASSQDGFGQGTGELFF.

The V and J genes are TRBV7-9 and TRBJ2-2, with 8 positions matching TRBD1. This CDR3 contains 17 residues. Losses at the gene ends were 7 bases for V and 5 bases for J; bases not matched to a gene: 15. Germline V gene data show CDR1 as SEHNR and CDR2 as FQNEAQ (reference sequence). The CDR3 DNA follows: TGTGCCAGCACCAGAGTTGTAGACAGGGGAAATACCGGGGAGCTGTTTTTT. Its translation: CASTRVVDRGNTGELFF.

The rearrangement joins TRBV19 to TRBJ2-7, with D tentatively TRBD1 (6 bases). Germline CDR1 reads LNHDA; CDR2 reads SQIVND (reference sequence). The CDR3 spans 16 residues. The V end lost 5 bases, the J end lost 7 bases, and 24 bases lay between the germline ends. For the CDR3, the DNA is TGTGCCAGTAGTTCCTACTCCGGGACACTAATACGGGAGCAGTACTTC. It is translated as CASSSYSGTLIREQYF. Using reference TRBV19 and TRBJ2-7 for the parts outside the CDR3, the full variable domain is DGGITQSPKYLFRKEGQNVTLSCEQNLNHDAMYWYRQDPGQGLRLIYYSQIVNDFQKGDIAEGYSVSREKKESFPLTVTSAQKNPTAFYLCASSSYSGTLIREQYFGPGTRLTVT.

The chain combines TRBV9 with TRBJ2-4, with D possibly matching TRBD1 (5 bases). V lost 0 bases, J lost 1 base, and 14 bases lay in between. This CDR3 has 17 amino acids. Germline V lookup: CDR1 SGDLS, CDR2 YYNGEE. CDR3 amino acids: CASSVEAGSFAKNIQYF. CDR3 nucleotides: TGTGCCAGCAGCGTAGAGGCAGGGTCTTTCGCCAAAAACATTCAGTACTTC.

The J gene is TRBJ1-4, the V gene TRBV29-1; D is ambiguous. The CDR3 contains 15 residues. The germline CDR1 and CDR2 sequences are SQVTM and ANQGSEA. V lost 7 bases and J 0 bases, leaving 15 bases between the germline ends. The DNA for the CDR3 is TGCAGCGGGTCTTTGGGCGCTACAACTAATGAAAAACTGTTTTTT. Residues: CSGSLGATTNEKLFF.

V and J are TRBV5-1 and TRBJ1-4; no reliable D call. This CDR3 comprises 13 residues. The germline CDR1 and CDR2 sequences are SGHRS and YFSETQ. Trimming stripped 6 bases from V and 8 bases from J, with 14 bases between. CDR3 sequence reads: CASNLGSGEKLFF. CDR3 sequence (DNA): TGCGCCAGCAATCTTGGCTCGGGGGAAAAACTGTTTTTT.

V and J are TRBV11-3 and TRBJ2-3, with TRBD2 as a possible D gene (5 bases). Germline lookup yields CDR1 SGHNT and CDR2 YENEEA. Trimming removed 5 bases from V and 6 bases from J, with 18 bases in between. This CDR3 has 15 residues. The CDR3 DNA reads TGTGCCAGCAGCGCGGACTCGGGCGCGACTGATACGCAGTATTTT. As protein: CASSADSGATDTQYF. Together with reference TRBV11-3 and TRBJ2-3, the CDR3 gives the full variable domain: EAGVVQSPRYKIIEKKQPVAFWCNPISGHNTLYWYLQNLGQGPELLIRYENEEAVDDSQLPKDRFSAERLKGVDSTLKIQPAELGDSAVYLCASSADSGATDTQYFGPGTRLTVL.

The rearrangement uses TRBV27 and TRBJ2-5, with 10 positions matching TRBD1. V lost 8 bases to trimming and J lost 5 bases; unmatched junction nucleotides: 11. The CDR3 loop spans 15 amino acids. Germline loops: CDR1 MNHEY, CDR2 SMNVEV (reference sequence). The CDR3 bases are TGTGCCAGCTCCCTGGGGACAGGGGTAAGGGAGACCCAGTACTTC. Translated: CASSLGTGVRETQYF.

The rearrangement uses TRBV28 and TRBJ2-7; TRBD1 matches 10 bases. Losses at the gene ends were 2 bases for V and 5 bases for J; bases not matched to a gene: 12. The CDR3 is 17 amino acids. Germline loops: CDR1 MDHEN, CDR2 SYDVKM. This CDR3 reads CASSLPSSGTGADEQYF. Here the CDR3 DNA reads TGTGCCAGCAGTTTACCCTCGTCCGGGACAGGGGCGGACGAGCAGTACTTC.

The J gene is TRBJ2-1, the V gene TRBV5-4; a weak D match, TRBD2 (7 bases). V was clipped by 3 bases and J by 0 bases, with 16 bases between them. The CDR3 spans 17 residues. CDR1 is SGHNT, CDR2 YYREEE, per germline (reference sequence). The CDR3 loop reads CASSWGGSLSSYNEQFF. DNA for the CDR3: TGTGCCAGCAGCTGGGGGGGCAGCTTGAGCTCCTACAATGAGCAGTTCTTC. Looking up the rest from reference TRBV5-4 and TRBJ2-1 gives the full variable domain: ETGVTQSPTHLIKTRGQQVTLRCSSQSGHNTVSWYQQALGQGPQFIFQYYREEENGRGNFPPRFSGLQFPNYSSELNVNALELDDSALYLCASSWGGSLSSYNEQFFGPGTRLTVL.